This entry features one T cell receptor beta chain sequence. What it binds is unknown. PCR amplification relied on 60 Vbeta primers (plus 13 Jbeta primers). Assay used: immunoSEQ multiplex PCR; TCRdb lists only in-frame clones, some missing. The sample yields approximately 85,000 clones, roughly 75% seen once. This CDR3 is 14 amino acids long. V trimming: 5 bases; J trimming: 6 bases; junction bases outside the gene matches: 5. Germline assignment: CDR1 SNHLY and CDR2 FYNNEI. This specimen comes from a study of cytomegalovirus exposure and HLA in healthy donors. General study findings and limits: For TCR beta chains, V- and J-gene trimming was later linked to a missense DCLRE1C variant.

The source material was PBMCs. This clonotype was sampled from a man between 25 and 39 years old in good health and CMV-seronegative. The chain joins TRBV2 to TRBJ2-7; 12 bases fit TRBD2. The CDR3 DNA reads TGTGCCAGCAGTACCCCTAGCGGGAGGGTCGAGCAGTACTTC. It encodes CASSTPSGRVEQYF.